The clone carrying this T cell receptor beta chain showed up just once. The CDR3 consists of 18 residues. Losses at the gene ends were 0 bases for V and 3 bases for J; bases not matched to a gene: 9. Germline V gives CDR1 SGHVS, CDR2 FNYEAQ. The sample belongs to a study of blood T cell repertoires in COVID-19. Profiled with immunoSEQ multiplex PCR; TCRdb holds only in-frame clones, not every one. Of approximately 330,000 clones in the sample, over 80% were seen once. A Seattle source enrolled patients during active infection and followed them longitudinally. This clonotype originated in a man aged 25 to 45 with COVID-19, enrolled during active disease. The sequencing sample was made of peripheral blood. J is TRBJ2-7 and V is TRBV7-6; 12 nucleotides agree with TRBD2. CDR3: CASSLALAPSGGGYEQYF. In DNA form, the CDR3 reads TGTGCCAGCAGCTTAGCGTTGGCCCCTAGCGGGGGGGGCTACGAGCAGTACTTC.